This T cell receptor beta chain was sequenced for a study of response to subunit inactivated influenza vaccine. General study points: There was a suggestion from the authors that each seasonal influenza vaccination recruits few new T cells.

A single record per CDR3 protein comes from TCRdb applying MiXCR to the RT-PCR reads. The table lists approximately 530,000 distinct CDR3 sequences, 7.6% of them singletons, with 10% to 15% in the top ten. About this clonotype itself: Its antigen is not identified.

This TCR was recovered from a man between 50 and 70 years old who received an inactivated influenza vaccine. The sequencing used PBMCs from blood, collected around 25 months after vaccination.

The CDR3 is CASSLRILRDRAPDTQYF. CDR3 sequence (DNA): TGTGCCAGCAGCCTACGTATTCTCCGGGACAGGGCCCCAGATACGCAGTATTTT. The chain uses TRBV11-1 and TRBJ2-3; 9 bases line up with TRBD1. Germline lookup yields CDR1 SGHAT and CDR2 FQDESV (reference sequence). J gave up 4 bases and V 5 bases, and 16 bases lay outside the gene matches. This CDR3 is built from 18 residues.